The 17 T cell receptor beta chains below were found in one sample sequenced in a study of T cell changes during pregnancy in multiple sclerosis. The protocol was immunoSEQ multiplex PCR, while the TCRdb copy is restricted to in-frame clones and leaves out a portion. The sample records 70,000 to 95,000 clones, roughly 93% being singletons. Sequencing was performed on peripheral blood, taken in the second trimester of pregnancy. The receptors were sampled from a female donor with multiple sclerosis, enrolled in a pregnancy study.

This chain's CDR3 is CASSKTKRGNGYTF. The CDR3 DNA reads TGTGCCAGCAGCAAAACGAAGAGGGGGAATGGCTACACCTTC. The chain employs TRBV21-1 and TRBJ1-2; no check of the table's D call, TRBD1, against the DNA was made. TRBV21-1 is a pseudogene segment. This CDR3 spans 14 amino acids.

The chain couples TRBV25-1 to TRBJ2-2, with D perhaps matching TRBD2 (5 bases). Trimming shortened V by 2 bases and J by 6 bases, and 7 bases separated the two germline ends. Per the germline V gene, CDR1 is MGHDK and CDR2 is SYGVNS. The CDR3 runs 13 residues. The CDR3 DNA sequence: TGTGCCAGCAGTGAACAGGAGGCCGGGGAGCTGTTTTTT. Amino acids: CASSEQEAGELFF.

The gene calls are TRBV5-1 and TRBJ2-1; 11 bases line up with TRBD2. V dropped 4 bases and J dropped 5; count of bases not matched to a gene: 2. The CDR3 is made up of 14 amino acids. Germline V gives CDR1 SGHRS, CDR2 YFSETQ. As DNA, the CDR3 is TGCGCCAGCAGCCCGGGACTAGCGGACAATGAGCAGTTCTTC. Its translation: CASSPGLADNEQFF.

The J gene is TRBJ2-1, the V gene TRBV2, with TRBD2 matching over 13 bases. There are 16 residues in the CDR3. J gave up 0 bases and V 8 bases, and 4 bases lay outside the gene matches. CDR1 and CDR2 (germline): SNHLY, FYNNEI. The chain's CDR3 is CASRLAGGSSYNEQFF. The CDR3 DNA sequence: TGTGCCAGCCGACTAGCGGGGGGCAGCTCCTACAATGAGCAGTTCTTC.

This chain joins TRBV5-1 and TRBJ1-4, with D maybe TRBD1 (5 bases). The CDR3 has 14 residues. Germline CDR1 SGHRS, CDR2 YFSETQ. V was shortened by 3 bases and J by 8 bases, with 14 bases between the two germline ends. CDR3 bases: TGCGCCAGCAGCTATGGTGACAGAGACGAAAAACTGTTTTTT. Translated: CASSYGDRDEKLFF.

This clone was counted once. This chain joins TRBV7-8 and TRBJ2-7; weak D call: TRBD1 (6 bases). V shed 4 bases and J shed 2 bases, with 12 bases lying between them. The germline CDR1 and CDR2 sequences are SGHVS and FQNEAQ. The CDR3 is 14 residues long. The DNA of the CDR3 is TGTGCCAGCAGCTCAAGGGGGACCACCTACGAGCAGTACTTC. Residues: CASSSRGTTYEQYF.

CDR3 protein: CASSAHHDLTGRTYNEQFF. The CDR3 DNA reads TGTGCCAGCAGTGCCCACCACGATTTAACAGGACGGACCTACAATGAGCAGTTCTTC. The V and J genes are TRBV2 and TRBJ2-1; D is perhaps TRBD1 (5 bases). Looked up from germline, CDR1 is SNHLY and CDR2 is FYNNEI. Trimming stripped 4 bases from V and 2 bases from J, with 24 bases between. The CDR3 runs to 19 residues.

The V and J genes are TRBV27 and TRBJ1-5; TRBD1 matches at 10 bases. Germline trimming cut 5 bases from V and 2 bases from J; bases unmatched to any gene: 6. This CDR3 contains 16 residues. CDR1 is MNHEY, CDR2 SMNVEV, per germline (reference sequence). The DNA of the CDR3 is TGTGCCAGCAGTCCGGGGACAGGGGTAGGCAATCAGCCCCAGCATTTT. It is translated as CASSPGTGVGNQPQHF.

This clone has just one count. This chain joins TRBV30 and TRBJ2-3, with 8 bases aligning to TRBD2. The junction had 7 bases not matched to a gene; V was cut back by 2 bases and J by 6 bases. Looked up from germline, CDR1 is GTSNPN and CDR2 is SVGIG (reference sequence). The CDR3 consists of 14 residues. CDR3 amino acids: CAWSLAGTLDTQYF. The CDR3 bases are TGTGCCTGGAGTTTAGCGGGAACATTGGATACGCAGTATTTT.

The chain has TRBV18 and TRBJ1-1; D remains unclear. Per germline, CDR1 KGHSH and CDR2 LQKENI. The CDR3 spans 15 residues. Trimming shortened V by 3 bases and J by 1 base, and 12 bases separated the two germline ends. Here the CDR3 DNA reads TGTGCCAGCTCACCTCCCAGGTCACCGAACACTGAAGCTTTCTTT. It codes for CASSPPRSPNTEAFF.

The genes are TRBV4-2 and TRBJ1-5; 7 bases match TRBD1. Germline V lookup: CDR1 LGHNA, CDR2 YNFKEQ. V shed 3 bases and J 5 bases; nucleotides not matched to a gene: 10. The CDR3 runs to 16 residues. CDR3 nucleotides: TGTGCCAGCAGCCAGTATCAGGGGGACGGGCATCAGCCCCAGCATTTT. It encodes CASSQYQGDGHQPQHF.

J is TRBJ2-5 and V is TRBV5-1, with 12 bases aligning to TRBD1. CDR3 length equals 15 residues. Trimming at V came to 4 bases and at J to 5 bases, leaving 6 bases not matched to a gene. CDR1 SGHRS and CDR2 YFSETQ come from the germline V gene. The CDR3 bases are TGCGCCAGCAGCCTAGGGACAGGGGGCGCGGAGACCCAGTACTTC. It encodes CASSLGTGGAETQYF.

The chain joins TRBV27 to TRBJ2-2, with D unresolved. Trimming stripped 8 bases from V and 7 bases from J, with 14 bases between. CDR3 length: 13 residues. CDR1 and CDR2 (germline): MNHEY, SMNVEV (reference sequence). This CDR3 reads CASQRRPSGELFF. The CDR3 DNA reads as TGTGCCAGCCAACGGCGGCCTAGCGGGGAGCTGTTTTTT.

The rearrangement uses TRBV6-1 and TRBJ1-3; no definite D call. The CDR3 loop spans 15 amino acids. V shed 7 bases and J shed 0 bases, with 13 bases lying between them. Germline CDR1 is MNHNS and CDR2 is SASEGT. The chain's CDR3 is CASNIEALSGNTIYF. CDR3 in DNA: TGTGCCAGCAACATCGAGGCCCTCTCTGGAAACACCATATATTTT.

The gene calls are TRBV9 and TRBJ2-1, with D possibly being TRBD2 (6 bases). The CDR3 has 15 residues. The germline V and J ends were trimmed by 6 bases and 1 base, with 14 bases remaining between them. Germline CDR1 and CDR2: SGDLS and YYNGEE. CDR3 region: CASNEGGLSYNEQFF. The CDR3 DNA sequence: TGTGCCAGCAACGAGGGAGGCCTTTCCTACAATGAGCAGTTCTTC.

The chain is built from TRBV28 and TRBJ1-1; D gene ambiguous. Germline V gene lookup returns CDR1 MDHEN and CDR2 SYDVKM. Trimming took off 6 bases at V and 0 bases at J, with 11 bases between the two ends. CDR3 length: 14 amino acids. CDR3 amino acids: CASRGGQMNTEAFF. Written as DNA, the CDR3 is TGTGCCAGCAGGGGTGGGCAGATGAACACTGAAGCTTTCTTT.

This chain joins TRBV5-6 and TRBJ1-2; TRBD1 matches at 7 bases. CDR1 is SGHDT and CDR2 is YYEEEE in the germline V gene. This CDR3 has 14 residues. The V segment lost 4 bases and the J segment 0 bases; nucleotides outside the gene matches: 3. The CDR3 sequence: CASSQGQSNYGYTF. The DNA of the CDR3 is TGTGCCAGCAGCCAGGGACAGTCTAACTATGGCTACACCTTC. Together with reference TRBV5-6 and TRBJ1-2, the CDR3 gives the full variable domain: DAGVTQSPTHLIKTRGQQVTLRCSPKSGHDTVSWYQQALGQGPQFIFQYYEEEERQRGNFPDRFSGHQFPNYSSELNVNALLLGDSALYLCASSQGQSNYGYTFGSGTRLTVV.